These 2 T cell receptor beta chains came from one sample sequenced in a study of T cell responses to AZD1222 COVID-19 vaccine. Measured with immunoSEQ multiplex PCR; TCRdb has only the in-frame clones, and not every one. Of approximately 140,000 clones listed, 85% to 95% are singletons. Sequenced material: peripheral blood, taken on day 0 of AZD1222 vaccination. All receptors come from an adult in good health.

The chain uses TRBV19 and TRBJ1-2; perhaps TRBD1 as D (5 bases). Germline V CDR1 and CDR2: LNHDA, SQIVND (reference sequence). The CDR3 extends over 12 amino acids. Trimming took 7 bases from V and 5 from J, leaving 11 bases between them. DNA of the CDR3: TGTGCCAGTACCCGCGGGACTTATGGCTACACCTTC. It yields the protein CASTRGTYGYTF.

The chain uses TRBV5-6 and TRBJ1-1; no clear D gene. The germline CDR1 and CDR2 sequences are SGHDT and YYEEEE. The CDR3 has 14 amino acids. The V gene lost 3 bases and the J gene lost 1 base, with 10 bases spanning the gap. The CDR3 loop reads CASSWGDWNTEAFF. The CDR3 DNA sequence: TGTGCCAGCAGCTGGGGTGATTGGAACACTGAAGCTTTCTTT.